The 20 T cell receptor beta chains below all came from one sample that was sequenced in a study of blood T cell repertoires in COVID-19. Repertoires were generated with immunoSEQ multiplex PCR, while TCRdb's copy carries only in-frame clones and drops some. The table shows a few hundred thousand clones, with less than 90% occurring only once. Specimen: peripheral blood. These receptors were obtained from a woman in her 40s who had recovered from COVID-19.

The gene calls are TRBV19 and TRBJ2-2; no reliable D call. The V gene's germline CDR1 is LNHDA and CDR2 SQIVND (reference sequence). Trimming took 7 bases from V and 1 from J, leaving 10 bases between them. The CDR3 spans 14 residues. The CDR3 spells CASMLGGNTGELFF. As DNA, the CDR3 is TGTGCCAGTATGCTAGGCGGGAACACCGGGGAGCTGTTTTTT. Based on the CDR3 plus reference TRBV19 and TRBJ2-2, the full variable domain is DGGITQSPKYLFRKEGQNVTLSCEQNLNHDAMYWYRQDPGQGLRLIYYSQIVNDFQKGDIAEGYSVSREKKESFPLTVTSAQKNPTAFYLCASMLGGNTGELFFGEGSRLTVL.

The rearrangement uses TRBV5-1 and TRBJ1-1; 11 nucleotides match TRBD1. This CDR3 region has 18 residues. Germline trimming cut 0 bases from V and 0 bases from J; bases unmatched to any gene: 7. Per the germline V gene, CDR1 is SGHRS and CDR2 is YFSETQ. CDR3 nucleotides: TGCGCCAGCAGCTTGGCCGGGACAGGGGGACTCATGAACACTGAAGCTTTCTTT. Its protein product is CASSLAGTGGLMNTEAFF.

The chain combines TRBV28 with TRBJ2-3; 12 bases are a match to TRBD1. V gave up 3 bases and J gave up 6 bases; unmatched junction bases: 10. The V gene's germline CDR1 is MDHEN and CDR2 SYDVKM. CDR3 length: 17 amino acids. The CDR3 DNA sequence: TGTGCCAGCAGTTTTAGGGACAGGGGGCTATTTGCCGATACGCAGTATTTT. Translation gives CASSFRDRGLFADTQYF.

V gene TRBV16 combines with J gene TRBJ2-1; the match to TRBD1 covers 7 bases. Looked up from germline, CDR1 is KGHSY and CDR2 is FQNENV. The CDR3 has 15 amino acids. J gave up 12 bases and V 2 bases, and 13 bases lay outside the gene matches. The chain's CDR3 is CASSQTGQAQGVQFF. CDR3 coding DNA: TGTGCCAGCAGCCAAACCGGACAGGCTCAGGGGGTGCAGTTCTTC.

The chain carries TRBV7-2 and TRBJ2-1; 12 bases line up with TRBD2. The V gene end was trimmed by 7 bases and the J gene end by 2 bases; junction bases not matched to a gene: 6. The germline gives CDR1 SGHTA, CDR2 FQGNSA. The CDR3 contains 16 residues. CDR3 sequence: CASISSGGAAYNEQFF. CDR3 in DNA: TGTGCCAGCATCTCTAGCGGGGGGGCGGCCTACAATGAGCAGTTCTTC.

The gene calls are TRBV6-1 and TRBJ2-6; 10 bases line up with TRBD1. Germline CDR1 MNHNS, CDR2 SASEGT. Unmatched junction bases numbered 1, after V lost 3 bases and J lost 2 bases. This CDR3 comprises 16 residues. This CDR3 is CASSETGGTGANVLTF. The CDR3 DNA follows: TGTGCCAGCAGTGAGACAGGGGGCACTGGGGCCAACGTCCTGACTTTC.

This rearrangement joins TRBV10-3 to TRBJ1-1; no clear D. CDR1 and CDR2 (germline): ENHRY, SYGVKD. Trimming took off 10 bases at V and 3 bases at J, with 15 bases between the two ends. The length of the CDR3 is 13 residues. In DNA, the CDR3 is TGTGCCAGCCGGGGTGTTAGTGACACTGAAGCTTTCTTT. This gives the protein CASRGVSDTEAFF.

V is TRBV5-1 and J is TRBJ2-1; TRBD1 aligns across 11 bases. The CDR3 loop spans 15 amino acids. The V gene end was trimmed by 0 bases and the J gene end by 8 bases; junction bases not matched to a gene: 4. Germline V lookup: CDR1 SGHRS, CDR2 YFSETQ. CDR3 DNA: TGCGCCAGCAGCTTGGAGGGACAGGGGGTCGATGAGCAGTTCTTC. Its protein product is CASSLEGQGVDEQFF.

This sequence joins TRBV3-1 (or the pseudogene TRBV3-2) and TRBJ2-3; tentative D call: TRBD2 (5 bases). Between the trimmed V and J ends, which lost 4 bases and 2 bases, there was a span of 10 bases. The CDR3 consists of 14 residues. CDR1 is LGHDT, CDR2 YNNKEL, per germline (reference sequence). CDR3 protein: CASSPSFATDTQYF. The CDR3 region has the DNA TGTGCCAGCAGCCCTAGCTTTGCCACAGATACGCAGTATTTT.

This chain connects TRBV11-3 to TRBJ2-5; 10 bases agree with TRBD1. The germline gives CDR1 SGHNT, CDR2 YENEEA. The CDR3 runs to 15 residues. The V segment lost 4 bases and the J segment 7 bases; nucleotides outside the gene matches: 9. CDR3: CASSSGQGSLGTQYF. Here the CDR3 DNA reads TGTGCCAGCAGCTCGGGACAGGGGTCTCTGGGGACCCAGTACTTC.

This clone has just one count. The chain couples TRBV27 to TRBJ2-6; no definite D call. CDR3 length: 18 amino acids. V lost 0 bases and J 0 bases, leaving 12 bases between the germline ends. CDR1 is MNHEY, CDR2 SMNVEV, per germline (reference sequence). The CDR3 reads CASSLSVYLNSGANVLTF. In DNA form, the CDR3 reads TGTGCCAGCAGTTTATCGGTCTACCTCAACTCTGGGGCCAACGTCCTGACTTTC.

This clone appeared once. The chain recombines TRBV27 with TRBJ2-5; D possibly corresponds to TRBD1 (5 bases). The germline gives CDR1 MNHEY, CDR2 SMNVEV (reference sequence). Trimming left V 5 bases short and J 7 bases short, with 20 bases between. The CDR3 is 15 amino acids. This CDR3 reads CASSNPGLALGTQYF. CDR3 DNA sequence: TGTGCCAGCAGTAACCCAGGGTTGGCCCTGGGGACCCAGTACTTC.

This sequence joins TRBV3-1 (or the pseudogene TRBV3-2) and TRBJ2-7; weak D call: TRBD1 (5 bases). The CDR3 extends over 14 amino acids. CDR1 is LGHDT and CDR2 is YNNKEL in the germline V gene (reference sequence). V was clipped by 1 base and J by 5 bases, with 12 bases between them. CDR3 in DNA: TGTGCCAGCAGCCAAGGTAGGGGAAATCACGAGCAGTACTTC. It encodes CASSQGRGNHEQYF.

The J gene is TRBJ2-7, the V gene TRBV2; 12 positions match TRBD2. The CDR3 contains 17 residues. Trimming at V came to 7 bases and at J to 0 bases, leaving 10 bases not matched to a gene. CDR1 SNHLY and CDR2 FYNNEI come from the germline V gene. The CDR3 is CASTPRTSGASSYEQYF. CDR3 bases: TGTGCCAGCACTCCTCGGACTAGCGGGGCAAGCTCCTACGAGCAGTACTTC. The variable domain in full, with the rest retrieved from reference TRBV2 and TRBJ2-7, is EPEVTQTPSHQVTQMGQEVILRCVPISNHLYFYWYRQILGQKVEFLVSFYNNEISEKSEIFDDQFSVERPDGSNFTLKIRSTKLEDSAMYFCASTPRTSGASSYEQYFGPGTRLTVT.

The chain is built from TRBV11-2 and TRBJ1-2; the D is unclear. Trimming took off 7 bases at V and 8 bases at J, with 29 bases between the two ends. This CDR3 is 17 amino acids long. Germline CDR1 SGHAT, CDR2 FQNNGV. Here the CDR3 reads CASNGGRPGLKGWGYTF. The CDR3 nucleotides read TGTGCCAGCAACGGAGGACGGCCAGGATTGAAAGGTTGGGGCTACACCTTC.

CDR3 bases: TGCAGCGTTTTGGGGGGGTCCTACAATGAGCAGTTCTTC. Its translation is CSVLGGSYNEQFF. This rearrangement joins TRBV29-1 to TRBJ2-1, with 7 bases matching TRBD2. Germline lookup yields CDR1 SQVTM and CDR2 ANQGSEA. This CDR3 has 13 amino acids. The J segment lost 1 base and the V segment lost 5 bases, leaving 2 bases of the junction unmatched.

The genes are TRBV7-3 and TRBJ2-2; D is perhaps TRBD2 (5 bases). Germline assignment: CDR1 SGHTA and CDR2 FQGTGA. The ends were cut back, 8 bases at V and 1 base at J, with 11 bases in the middle. This CDR3 comprises 14 residues. In DNA form, the CDR3 reads TGTGCCAGCCGGCCCGGGGAGAACACCGGGGAGCTGTTTTTT. Translating it yields CASRPGENTGELFF.

This chain joins TRBV5-1 and TRBJ2-7; 7 nucleotides agree with TRBD1. The CDR3 is made up of 16 amino acids. Germline V gene sequence: CDR1 SGHRS, CDR2 YFSETQ. The V and J ends lost 4 bases and 7 bases, in that order; junction bases with no gene match: 17. CDR3 DNA sequence: TGCGCCAGCAGCCTGGACGGGACAGCCCCATGGGGTGAGCAGTACTTC. Translating gives CASSLDGTAPWGEQYF.

J is TRBJ2-7 and V is TRBV10-3; D is tentatively TRBD1 or TRBD2 (7 bases each). Germline CDR1 is ENHRY and CDR2 is SYGVKD. Trimming pared 6 bases from V and 0 bases from J, leaving 12 bases between. This CDR3 spans 14 amino acids. CDR3 in amino acids: CAISERDSSYEQYF. The CDR3 nucleotides are TGTGCCATCAGCGAGCGGGACAGCTCCTACGAGCAGTACTTC.

J is TRBJ2-3 and V is TRBV27; 10 bases agree with TRBD2. This CDR3 is 16 amino acids long. Germline loops: CDR1 MNHEY, CDR2 SMNVEV (reference sequence). The V and J ends lost 0 bases and 3 bases, in that order; junction bases with no gene match: 3. CDR3 amino acids: CASSLSPSGGTDTQYF. Here the CDR3 DNA reads TGTGCCAGCAGTTTATCCCCTAGCGGGGGTACAGATACGCAGTATTTT.